Below, 9 T cell receptor beta chains from the same sample are listed, as sequenced in a study of blood T cell repertoires in COVID-19 (dated by TCRdb to the early 2020s). Library generation was performed with the immunoSEQ multiplex PCR assay. This immuneACCESS table, as held by TCRdb, lists in-frame sequences with V and J called but not all clones. Of the missing ones, under half trace to an unresolved V gene in checked studies; the others have no known cause. This sample lists some 50,000 clones; around 90% were detected once. The top ten clonotypes cover 3% to 3.5% of the sample. The material sequenced was peripheral blood. All receptors come from a human donor in a cohort sampled during active COVID-19.

The rearrangement links TRBV10-2 to TRBJ2-7; 7 nucleotides line up with TRBD2. This CDR3 comprises 15 residues. The germline CDR1 and CDR2 sequences are WSHSY and SAAADI. The V and J ends lost 2 bases and 4 bases, in that order; junction bases with no gene match: 8. In nucleotides, the CDR3 is TGCGCCAGCAGTGAGATGGGGGGGAGGGGTTACGAGCAGTACTTC. Translation gives CASSEMGGRGYEQYF.

The genes are TRBV4-2 and TRBJ1-4; 8 nucleotides align to TRBD1. This CDR3 has 16 amino acids. CDR1 is LGHNA, CDR2 YNFKEQ, per germline. J lost 6 bases, V lost 4 bases, and 10 bases had no gene match. The CDR3 nucleotides are TGTGCCAGCAGCCCAATGGAAGGACAGGGAGATGAAAAACTGTTTTTT. It encodes CASSPMEGQGDEKLFF.

The chain links TRBV30 to TRBJ1-2, with TRBD1 as a possible D gene (6 bases). From germline, CDR1 is GTSNPN and CDR2 SVGIG (reference sequence). The CDR3 runs 12 residues. Trimming cost V 0 bases and J 6 bases, with 8 bases left between them. The CDR3 here is CAWSVTGNGYTF. As DNA, the CDR3 is TGTGCCTGGAGTGTAACAGGGAATGGCTACACCTTC.

This clone came up a few times. V gene TRBV6-5 combines with J gene TRBJ2-5, with no clear D. V lost 8 bases and J lost 0, with 10 bases in between. Germline CDR1 and CDR2: MNHEY and SVGAGI. The CDR3 extends over 13 amino acids. This CDR3 is CASLGTYQETQYF. Written as DNA, the CDR3 is TGTGCCAGCCTTGGCACATACCAAGAGACCCAGTACTTC.

The J gene is TRBJ2-1, the V gene TRBV7-8; TRBD2 aligns across 10 bases. This CDR3 has 16 amino acids. Germline V lookup: CDR1 SGHVS, CDR2 FQNEAQ. The J segment lost 10 bases and the V segment lost 2 bases, leaving 11 bases of the junction unmatched. CDR3 sequence: CASSLISGRNLGEQFF. DNA for the CDR3: TGTGCCAGCAGCTTAATTAGCGGGAGGAATCTGGGCGAGCAGTTCTTC.

V is TRBV9 and J is TRBJ2-3, with TRBD2 matching 8 bases. V gave up 5 bases and J gave up 1 base; unmatched junction bases: 9. This CDR3 spans 16 amino acids. Germline V gives CDR1 SGDLS, CDR2 YYNGEE. The CDR3 is CASSVGSGAGTDTQYF. DNA for the CDR3: TGTGCCAGCAGTGTCGGTAGCGGGGCCGGCACAGATACGCAGTATTTT.

By share, this clone counts as medium-sized. J is TRBJ2-7 and V is TRBV19, with D perhaps TRBD1 (5 bases). Trimming left V 2 bases short and J 6 bases short, with 14 bases between. The CDR3 loop spans 14 amino acids. Germline CDR1 LNHDA, CDR2 SQIVND (reference sequence). Written as DNA, the CDR3 is TGTGCCAGTAGTATACAGGGTCTAGGCCGCGAGCAGTACTTC. Residues: CASSIQGLGREQYF. Filled out from reference TRBV19 and TRBJ2-7, the complete variable domain reads DGGITQSPKYLFRKEGQNVTLSCEQNLNHDAMYWYRQDPGQGLRLIYYSQIVNDFQKGDIAEGYSVSREKKESFPLTVTSAQKNPTAFYLCASSIQGLGREQYFGPGTRLTVT.

The V and J genes are TRBV7-2 and TRBJ1-1; D gene unclear. The CDR3 totals 15 residues. CDR1 is SGHTA and CDR2 is FQGNSA in the germline V gene. V was trimmed by 5 bases and J by 0 bases, leaving 13 bases between them. CDR3 in DNA: TGTGCCAGCAGCCCCCAAGGGAGATTGAACACTGAAGCTTTCTTT. Encoded protein: CASSPQGRLNTEAFF.

The J gene is TRBJ2-5, the V gene TRBV20-1; weak D call: TRBD1 (5 bases). V gave up 1 base and J gave up 10 bases, with 10 bases separating them. The CDR3 runs to 11 residues. Germline V lookup: CDR1 DFQATT, CDR2 SNEGSKA (reference sequence). CDR3: CSARVRQGQYF. The DNA for the CDR3 is TGCAGTGCTAGAGTCCGTCAGGGCCAGTACTTC.